This T cell receptor beta chain was sequenced for a study of early T cells in non-severe SARS-CoV-2 infection. Study as a whole: Sequencing of bulk RNA from unsorted whole blood was done, without chain pairing. Study findings and constraints: Matches to VDJdb favored anti-spike CD8 responses and missed private and CD4 specificities.

In the library, individual cDNA molecules carried attached unique molecular identifiers. Each CDR3 protein is one row after TCRdb ran MiXCR on the 5' RACE reads. Of about 52,000 distinct CDR3 sequences listed, about 6.2% are singletons. A note on this clonotype: Its antigen is unknown.

Germline CDR1 and CDR2: SGHTA and FQGTGA. The CDR3 is made up of 15 amino acids. Trimming stripped 2 bases from V and 1 base from J, with 6 bases between. The J gene is TRBJ2-6, the V gene TRBV7-3, with TRBD2 as a possible D gene (6 bases). This clonotype was obtained from an adult who was a healthcare worker with PCR-confirmed SARS-CoV-2 infection or an uninfected control (not recorded which). The source material was whole blood. The DNA for the CDR3 is TGTGCCAGCAGCTTAGGAGGGTCTGGGGCCAACGTCCTGACTTTC. Its protein is CASSLGGSGANVLTF.